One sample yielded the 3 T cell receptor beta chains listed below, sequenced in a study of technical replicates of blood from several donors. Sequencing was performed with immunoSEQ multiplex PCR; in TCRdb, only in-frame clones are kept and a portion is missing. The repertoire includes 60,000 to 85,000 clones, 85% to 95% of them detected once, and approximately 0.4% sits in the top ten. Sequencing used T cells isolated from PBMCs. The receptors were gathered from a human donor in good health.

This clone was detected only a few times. The CDR3 protein is CASSQGDRVGEAFF. The CDR3 nucleotides are TGTGCCAGCAGCCAAGGGGACAGGGTGGGTGAAGCTTTCTTT. This chain connects TRBV4-2 to TRBJ1-1; 9 bases fit TRBD1. The CDR3 is made up of 14 amino acids. The V gene end was trimmed by 1 base and the J gene end by 7 bases; junction bases not matched to a gene: 4. Germline V lookup: CDR1 LGHNA, CDR2 YNFKEQ.

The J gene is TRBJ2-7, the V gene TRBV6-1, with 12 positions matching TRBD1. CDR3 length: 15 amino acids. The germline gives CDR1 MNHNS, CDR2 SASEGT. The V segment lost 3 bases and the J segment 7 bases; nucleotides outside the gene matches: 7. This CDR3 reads CASSDRDRGLQEQYF. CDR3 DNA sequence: TGTGCCAGCAGTGACAGGGACAGGGGGCTTCAAGAGCAGTACTTC.

The CDR3 DNA is TGTGCCAGCAGTTACTCCCAGGGCCAAGAGACCCAGTACTTC. Translating it yields CASSYSQGQETQYF. The genes are TRBV6-5 and TRBJ2-5, with D possibly TRBD1 on 5 matching bases. CDR3 size: 14 residues. V was clipped by 0 bases and J by 1 base, with 6 bases between them. The germline V gene has CDR1 MNHEY and CDR2 SVGAGI.